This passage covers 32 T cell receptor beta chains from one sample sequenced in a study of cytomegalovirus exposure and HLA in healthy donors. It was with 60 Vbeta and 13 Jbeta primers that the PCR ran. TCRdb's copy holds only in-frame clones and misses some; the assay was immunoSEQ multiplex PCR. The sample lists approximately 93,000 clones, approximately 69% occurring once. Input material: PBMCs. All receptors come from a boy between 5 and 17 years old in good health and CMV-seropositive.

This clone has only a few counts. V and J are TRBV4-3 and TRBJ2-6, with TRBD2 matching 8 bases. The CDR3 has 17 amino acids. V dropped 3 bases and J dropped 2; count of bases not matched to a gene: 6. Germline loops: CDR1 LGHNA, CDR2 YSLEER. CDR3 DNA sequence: TGCGCCAGCAGCCAGGATGTGGGACTAGCTGGGGCCAACGTCCTGACTTTC. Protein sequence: CASSQDVGLAGANVLTF.

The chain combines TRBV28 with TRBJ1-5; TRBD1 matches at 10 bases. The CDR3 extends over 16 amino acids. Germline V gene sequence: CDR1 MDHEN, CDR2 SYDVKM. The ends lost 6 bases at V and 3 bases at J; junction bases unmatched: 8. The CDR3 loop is CASSPLTGGLNQPQHF. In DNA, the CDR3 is TGTGCCAGCAGCCCCCTGACAGGGGGCCTCAATCAGCCCCAGCATTTT.

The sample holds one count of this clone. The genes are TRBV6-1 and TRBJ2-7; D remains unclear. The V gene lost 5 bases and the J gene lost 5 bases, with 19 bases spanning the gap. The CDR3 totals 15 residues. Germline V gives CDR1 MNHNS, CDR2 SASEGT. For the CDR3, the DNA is TGTGCCAGCAGTCTGACGGCACAGCCCCCCAACGAGCAGTACTTC. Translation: CASSLTAQPPNEQYF.

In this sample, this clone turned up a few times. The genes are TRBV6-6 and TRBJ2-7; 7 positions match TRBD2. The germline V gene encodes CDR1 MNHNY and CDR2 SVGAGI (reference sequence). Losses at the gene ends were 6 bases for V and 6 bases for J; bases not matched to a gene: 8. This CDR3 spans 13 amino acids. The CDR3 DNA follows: TGTGCCAGCAGAGAGGGAGGGTTAAGCGAGCAGTACTTC. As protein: CASREGGLSEQYF.

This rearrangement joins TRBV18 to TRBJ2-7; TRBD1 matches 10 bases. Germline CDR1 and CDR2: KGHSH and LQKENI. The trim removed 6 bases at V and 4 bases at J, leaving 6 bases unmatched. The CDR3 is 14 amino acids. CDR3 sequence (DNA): TGTGCCAGCTCTCCGGACAGGGGGGCTTACGAGCAGTACTTC. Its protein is CASSPDRGAYEQYF.

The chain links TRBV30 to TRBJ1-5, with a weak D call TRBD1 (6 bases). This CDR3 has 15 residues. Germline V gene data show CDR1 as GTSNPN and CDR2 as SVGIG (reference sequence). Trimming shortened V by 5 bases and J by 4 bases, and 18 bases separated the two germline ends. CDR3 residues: CAWQMTGGKNQPQHF. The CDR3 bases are TGTGCCTGGCAAATGACAGGCGGAAAGAATCAGCCCCAGCATTTT.

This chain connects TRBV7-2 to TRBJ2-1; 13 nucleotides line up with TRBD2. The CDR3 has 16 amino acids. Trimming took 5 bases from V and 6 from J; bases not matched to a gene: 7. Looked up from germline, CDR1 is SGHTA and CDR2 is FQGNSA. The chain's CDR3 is CASSTTGTSGVNEQFF. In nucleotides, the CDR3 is TGTGCCAGCAGCACAACCGGGACTAGCGGGGTCAATGAGCAGTTCTTC.

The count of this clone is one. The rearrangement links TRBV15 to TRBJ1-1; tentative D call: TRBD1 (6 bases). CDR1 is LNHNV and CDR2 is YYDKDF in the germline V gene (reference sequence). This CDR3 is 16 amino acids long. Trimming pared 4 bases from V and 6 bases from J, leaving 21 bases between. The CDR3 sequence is CATSKVTGAAGPEAFF. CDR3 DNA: TGTGCCACCAGCAAGGTGACAGGCGCTGCTGGCCCTGAAGCTTTCTTT.

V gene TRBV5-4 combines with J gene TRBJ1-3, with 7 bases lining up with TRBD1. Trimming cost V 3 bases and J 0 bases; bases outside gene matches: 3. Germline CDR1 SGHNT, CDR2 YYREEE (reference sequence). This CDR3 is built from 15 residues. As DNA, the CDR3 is TGTGCCAGCAGCTGGACAGGAAGCTCTGGAAACACCATATATTTT. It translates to CASSWTGSSGNTIYF.

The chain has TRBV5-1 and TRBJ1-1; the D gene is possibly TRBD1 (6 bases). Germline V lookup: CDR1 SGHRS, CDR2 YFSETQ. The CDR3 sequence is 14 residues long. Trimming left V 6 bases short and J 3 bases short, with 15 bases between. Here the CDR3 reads CASTWYNRDTEAFF. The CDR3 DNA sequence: TGCGCCAGCACCTGGTATAACAGGGACACTGAAGCTTTCTTT.

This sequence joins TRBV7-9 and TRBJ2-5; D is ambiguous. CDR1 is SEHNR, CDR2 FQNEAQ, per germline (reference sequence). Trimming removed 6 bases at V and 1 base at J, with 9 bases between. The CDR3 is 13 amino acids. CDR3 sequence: CASSTQIQETQYF. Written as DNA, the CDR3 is TGTGCCAGCAGTACACAGATCCAAGAGACCCAGTACTTC.

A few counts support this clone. Here the CDR3 reads CASSPTSGVNPDTQYF. CDR3 in DNA: TGTGCCAGCAGCCCGACTAGCGGGGTTAACCCAGATACGCAGTATTTT. The chain recombines TRBV7-3 with TRBJ2-3; 11 nucleotides line up with TRBD2. V lost 5 bases and J lost 4; bases outside the gene matches: 8. There are 16 residues in the CDR3. Germline V gene sequence: CDR1 SGHTA, CDR2 FQGTGA.

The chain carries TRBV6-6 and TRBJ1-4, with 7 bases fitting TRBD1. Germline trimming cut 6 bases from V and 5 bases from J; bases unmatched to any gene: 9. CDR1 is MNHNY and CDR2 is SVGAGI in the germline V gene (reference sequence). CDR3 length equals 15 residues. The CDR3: CASRPRGTENEKLFF. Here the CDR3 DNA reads TGTGCCAGCAGGCCTCGCGGGACAGAGAATGAAAAACTGTTTTTT.

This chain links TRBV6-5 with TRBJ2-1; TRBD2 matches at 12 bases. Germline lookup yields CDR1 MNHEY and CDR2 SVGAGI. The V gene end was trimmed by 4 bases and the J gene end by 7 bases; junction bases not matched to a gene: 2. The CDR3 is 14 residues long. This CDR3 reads CASSSLAGGNEQFF. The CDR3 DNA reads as TGTGCCAGCAGTTCCCTAGCGGGGGGGAATGAGCAGTTCTTC.

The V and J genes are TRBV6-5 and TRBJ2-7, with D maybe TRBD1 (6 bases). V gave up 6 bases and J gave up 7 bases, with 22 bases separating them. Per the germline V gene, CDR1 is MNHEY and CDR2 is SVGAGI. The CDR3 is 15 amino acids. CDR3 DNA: TGTGCCAGCAGGCCGCCTGGGGGACATTCGGGGGAGCAGTACTTC. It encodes CASRPPGGHSGEQYF.

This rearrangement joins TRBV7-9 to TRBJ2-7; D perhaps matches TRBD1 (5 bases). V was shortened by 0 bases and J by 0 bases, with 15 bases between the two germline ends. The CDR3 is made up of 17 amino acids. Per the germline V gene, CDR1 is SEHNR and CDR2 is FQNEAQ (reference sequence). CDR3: CASSLAGQAASSYEQYF. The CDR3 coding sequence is TGTGCCAGCAGCTTAGCGGGGCAAGCTGCGAGCTCCTACGAGCAGTACTTC. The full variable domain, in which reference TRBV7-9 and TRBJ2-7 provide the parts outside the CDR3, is DTGVSQNPRHKITKRGQNVTFRCDPISEHNRLYWYRQTLGQGPEFLTYFQNEAQLEKSRLLSDRFSAERPKGSFSTLEIQRTEQGDSAMYLCASSLAGQAASSYEQYFGPGTRLTVT.

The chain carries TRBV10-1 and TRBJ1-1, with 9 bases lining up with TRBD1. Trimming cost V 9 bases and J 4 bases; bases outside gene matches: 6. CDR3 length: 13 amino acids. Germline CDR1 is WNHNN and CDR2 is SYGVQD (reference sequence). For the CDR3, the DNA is TGCGCCAGTCAGATGACAGGGGGCACTGAAGCTTTCTTT. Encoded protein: CASQMTGGTEAFF.

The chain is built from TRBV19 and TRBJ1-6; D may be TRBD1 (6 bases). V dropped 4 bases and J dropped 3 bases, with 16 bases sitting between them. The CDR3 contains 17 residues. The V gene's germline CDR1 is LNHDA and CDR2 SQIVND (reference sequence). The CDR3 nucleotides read TGTGCCAGTAGTACCCCTCGGACAGCAGTCTATAATTCACCCCTCCACTTT. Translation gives CASSTPRTAVYNSPLHF.

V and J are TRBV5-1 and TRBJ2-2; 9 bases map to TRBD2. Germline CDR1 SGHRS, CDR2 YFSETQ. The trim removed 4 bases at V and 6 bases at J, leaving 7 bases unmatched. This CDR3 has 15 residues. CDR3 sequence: CASSPRGGAAGELFF. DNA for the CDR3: TGCGCCAGCAGCCCACGCGGGGGGGCCGCCGGGGAGCTGTTTTTT.

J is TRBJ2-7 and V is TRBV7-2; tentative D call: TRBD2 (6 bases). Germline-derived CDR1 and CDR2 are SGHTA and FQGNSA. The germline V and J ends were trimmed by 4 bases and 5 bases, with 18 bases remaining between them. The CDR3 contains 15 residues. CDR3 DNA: TGTGCCAGCAGCTCCTACGGGACTCGGCATAACGAGCAGTACTTC. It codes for CASSSYGTRHNEQYF.

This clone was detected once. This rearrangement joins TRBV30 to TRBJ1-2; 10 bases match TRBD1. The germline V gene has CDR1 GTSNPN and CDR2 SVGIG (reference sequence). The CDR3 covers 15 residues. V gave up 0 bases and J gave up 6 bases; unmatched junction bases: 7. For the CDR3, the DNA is TGTGCCTGGAGTGTACAGGGGACAGGGGTTCATGGCTACACCTTC. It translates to CAWSVQGTGVHGYTF.

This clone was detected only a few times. The CDR3 loop reads CAWSFGEGREQFF. The CDR3 coding sequence is TGTGCCTGGAGTTTTGGTGAGGGCAGAGAGCAGTTCTTC. The chain is built from TRBV30 and TRBJ2-1; D possibly corresponds to TRBD2 (5 bases). CDR1 is GTSNPN, CDR2 SVGIG, per germline (reference sequence). The CDR3 loop spans 13 amino acids. The ends were cut back, 2 bases at V and 10 bases at J, with 15 bases in the middle. Using reference TRBV30 and TRBJ2-1 for the parts outside the CDR3, the full variable domain is SQTIHQWPATLVQPVGSPLSLECTVEGTSNPNLYWYRQAAGRGLQLLFYSVGIGQISSEVPQNLSASRPQDRQFILSSKKLLLSDSGFYLCAWSFGEGREQFFGPGTRLTVL.

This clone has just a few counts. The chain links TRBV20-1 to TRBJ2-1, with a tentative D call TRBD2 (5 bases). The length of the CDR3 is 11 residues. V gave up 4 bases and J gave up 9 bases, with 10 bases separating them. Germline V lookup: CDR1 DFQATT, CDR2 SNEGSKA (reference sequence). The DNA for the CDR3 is TGCAGTGCTACGCTAGCCAGTGAGCAGTTCTTC. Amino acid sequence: CSATLASEQFF.

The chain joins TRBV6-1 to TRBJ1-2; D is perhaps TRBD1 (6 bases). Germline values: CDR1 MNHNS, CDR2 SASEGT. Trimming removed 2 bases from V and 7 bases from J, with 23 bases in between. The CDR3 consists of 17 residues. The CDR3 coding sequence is TGTGCCAGCAGTGAACGTAGGGCAGGGGAATTTTTAGGTGGCTACACCTTC. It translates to CASSERRAGEFLGGYTF.

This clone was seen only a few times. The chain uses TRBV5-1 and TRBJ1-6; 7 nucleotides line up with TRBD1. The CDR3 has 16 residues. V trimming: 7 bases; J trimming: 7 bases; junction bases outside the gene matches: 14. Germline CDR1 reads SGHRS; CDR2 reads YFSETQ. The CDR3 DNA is TGCGCCAGCGGAAAGGATGTGGCAGGGGGAAATTCACCCCTCCACTTT. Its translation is CASGKDVAGGNSPLHF.

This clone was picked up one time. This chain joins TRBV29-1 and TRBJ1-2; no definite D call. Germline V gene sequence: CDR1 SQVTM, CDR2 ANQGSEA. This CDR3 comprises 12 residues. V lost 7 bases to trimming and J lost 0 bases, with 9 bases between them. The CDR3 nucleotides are TGCAGCGCCCTAGAAGCTAACTATGGCTACACCTTC. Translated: CSALEANYGYTF.

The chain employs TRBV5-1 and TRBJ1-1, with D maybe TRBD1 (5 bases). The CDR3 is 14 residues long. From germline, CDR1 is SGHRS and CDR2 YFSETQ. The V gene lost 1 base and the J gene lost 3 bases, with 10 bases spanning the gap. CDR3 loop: CASSLQGSDTEAFF. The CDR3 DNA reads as TGCGCCAGCAGCTTGCAGGGATCGGACACTGAAGCTTTCTTT.

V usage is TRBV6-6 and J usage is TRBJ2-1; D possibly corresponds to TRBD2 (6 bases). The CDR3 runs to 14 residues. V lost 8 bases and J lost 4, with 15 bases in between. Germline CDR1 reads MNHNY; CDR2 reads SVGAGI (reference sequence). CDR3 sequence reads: CASESRDFYNEQFF. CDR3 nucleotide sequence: TGTGCCAGCGAGTCCCGGGACTTTTACAATGAGCAGTTCTTC.

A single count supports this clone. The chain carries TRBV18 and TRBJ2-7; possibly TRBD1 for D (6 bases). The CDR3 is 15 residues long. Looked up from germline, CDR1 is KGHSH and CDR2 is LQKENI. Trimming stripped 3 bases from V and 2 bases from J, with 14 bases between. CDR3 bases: TGTGCCAGCTCACCGGGGGCGGACCCCGCCTACGAGCAGTACTTC. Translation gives CASSPGADPAYEQYF.

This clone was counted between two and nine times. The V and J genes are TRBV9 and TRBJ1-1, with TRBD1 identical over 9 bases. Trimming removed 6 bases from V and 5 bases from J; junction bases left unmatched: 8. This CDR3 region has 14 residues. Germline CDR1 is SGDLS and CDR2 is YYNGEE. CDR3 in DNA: TGTGCCAGCAACTTACAGGGGGCTGGAACTGAAGCTTTCTTT. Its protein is CASNLQGAGTEAFF.

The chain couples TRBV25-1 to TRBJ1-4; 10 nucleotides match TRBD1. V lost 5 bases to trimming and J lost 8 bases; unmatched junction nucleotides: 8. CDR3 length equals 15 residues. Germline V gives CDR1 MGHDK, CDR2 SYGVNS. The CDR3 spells CASSPGTGVAEKLFF. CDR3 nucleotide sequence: TGTGCCAGCAGTCCCGGGACAGGGGTAGCCGAAAAACTGTTTTTT.

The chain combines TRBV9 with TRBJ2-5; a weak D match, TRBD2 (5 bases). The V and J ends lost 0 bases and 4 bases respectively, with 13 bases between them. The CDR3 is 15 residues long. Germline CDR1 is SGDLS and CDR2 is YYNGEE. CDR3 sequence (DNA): TGTGCCAGCAGCGTAGATGAGGGTTCGGGAGAGACCCAGTACTTC. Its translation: CASSVDEGSGETQYF.